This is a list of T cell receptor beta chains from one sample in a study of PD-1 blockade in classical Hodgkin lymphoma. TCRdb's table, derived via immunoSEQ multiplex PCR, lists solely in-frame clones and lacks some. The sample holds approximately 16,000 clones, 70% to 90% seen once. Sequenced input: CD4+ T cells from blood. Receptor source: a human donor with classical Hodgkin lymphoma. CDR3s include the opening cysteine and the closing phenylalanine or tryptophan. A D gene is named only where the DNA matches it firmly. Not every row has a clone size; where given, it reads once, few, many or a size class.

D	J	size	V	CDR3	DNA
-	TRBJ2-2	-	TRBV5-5	CASSLIVNTGELFF	TGTGCCAGCAGCTTGATCGTGAACACCGGGGAGCTGTTTTTT
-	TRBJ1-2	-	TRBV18	CASSPSGLPNYGYTF	TGTGCCAGCTCACCGTCGGGACTTCCGAACTATGGCTACACCTTC
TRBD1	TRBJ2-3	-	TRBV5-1	CASSPGTAYADTQYF	TGCGCCAGCAGCCCCGGGACAGCCTATGCAGATACGCAGTATTTT
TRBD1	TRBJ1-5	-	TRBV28	CASRRQGDQPQHF	TGTGCCAGCAGACGACAGGGAGATCAGCCCCAGCATTTT
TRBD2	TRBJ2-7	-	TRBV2	CASSLLLAGPSGEQYF	TGTGCCAGCAGTCTCCTACTAGCGGGGCCGTCTGGCGAGCAGTACTTC
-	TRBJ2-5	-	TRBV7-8	CASSLVGGQETQYF	TGTGCCAGCAGCTTAGTGGGGGGCCAAGAGACCCAGTACTTC
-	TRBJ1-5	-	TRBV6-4	CASSVRGISNQPQHF	TGTGCCAGCAGTGTAAGGGGGATTAGCAATCAGCCCCAGCATTTT
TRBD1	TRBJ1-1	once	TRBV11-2	CASSPTGVSTEAFF	TGTGCCAGCAGCCCGACAGGGGTGAGCACTGAAGCTTTCTTT
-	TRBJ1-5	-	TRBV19	CASTLRGNQPQHF	TGTGCCAGTACCCTAAGGGGGAATCAGCCCCAGCATTTT
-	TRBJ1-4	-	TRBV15	CATSRDNGGEKLFF	TGTGCCACCAGCAGAGATAACGGGGGGGAAAAACTGTTTTTT
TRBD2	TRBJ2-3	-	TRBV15	CATSREVRGRGTDTQYF	TGTGCCACCAGCAGAGAGGTTCGCGGGAGGGGCACAGATACGCAGTATTTT
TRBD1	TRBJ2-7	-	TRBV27	CASRTGTGIGVRHEQYF	TGTGCCAGCAGAACTGGGACAGGGATAGGGGTAAGGCACGAGCAGTACTTC
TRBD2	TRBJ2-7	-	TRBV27	CASSGVGLANYEQYF	TGTGCCAGCAGTGGAGTGGGACTAGCGAACTACGAGCAGTACTTC
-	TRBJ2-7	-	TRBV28	CASSLTASYEQYF	TGTGCCAGCAGTTTAACTGCATCCTACGAGCAGTACTTC
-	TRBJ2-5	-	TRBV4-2	CASSSASGTTQETQYF	TGTGCCAGCAGCTCTGCATCCGGGACCACCCAAGAGACCCAGTACTTC
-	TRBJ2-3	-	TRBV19	CASSPGLARSDTQYF	TGTGCCAGTAGTCCGGGCCTAGCTAGATCAGATACGCAGTATTTT
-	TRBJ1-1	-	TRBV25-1	CASSLVATEAFF	TGTGCCAGCAGTCTTGTTGCCACTGAAGCTTTCTTT
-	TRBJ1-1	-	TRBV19	CASSIWQNTEAFF	TGTGCCAGTAGTATATGGCAAAACACTGAAGCTTTCTTT
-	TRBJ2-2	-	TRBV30	CAWRSQGGTGELFF	TGTGCCTGGAGAAGTCAGGGCGGAACCGGGGAGCTGTTTTTT
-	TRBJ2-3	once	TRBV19	CASSILQGPQYF	TGTGCCAGTAGTATTCTACAGGGCCCGCAGTATTTT
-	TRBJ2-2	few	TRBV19	CASSIQRYTGELFF	TGTGCCAGTAGTATCCAGCGGTACACCGGGGAGCTGTTTTTT
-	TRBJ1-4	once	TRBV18	CASSPGTREKLFF	TGTGCCAGCTCACCGGGTACAAGAGAAAAACTGTTTTTT